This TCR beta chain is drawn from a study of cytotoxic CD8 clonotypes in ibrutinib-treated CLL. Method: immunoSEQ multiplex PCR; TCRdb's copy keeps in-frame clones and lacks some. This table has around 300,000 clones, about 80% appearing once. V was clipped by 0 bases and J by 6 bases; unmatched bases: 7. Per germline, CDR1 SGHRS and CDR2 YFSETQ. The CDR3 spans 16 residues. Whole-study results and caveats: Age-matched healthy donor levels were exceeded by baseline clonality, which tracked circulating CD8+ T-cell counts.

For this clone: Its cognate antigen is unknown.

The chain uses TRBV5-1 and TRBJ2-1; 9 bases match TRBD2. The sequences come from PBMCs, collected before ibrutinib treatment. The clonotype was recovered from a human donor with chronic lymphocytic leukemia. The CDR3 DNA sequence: TGCGCCAGCAGCTTGGTCTATCGCGGGAGGGGCAATGAGCAGTTCTTC. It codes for CASSLVYRGRGNEQFF.